Shown below are 27 T cell receptor beta chains from a single sample sequenced in a study of T cell responses to AZD1222 COVID-19 vaccine. Produced via immunoSEQ multiplex PCR; TCRdb's table is partial and in-frame only. The repertoire consists of 110,000 or so clones, with 88% occurring once and the leading ten covering 3.5% to 4%. The sequencing used peripheral blood, collected 28 days after the second AZD1222 dose. The receptors stem from an adult who received the AZD1222 COVID-19 vaccine.

The rearrangement joins TRBV27 to TRBJ1-2; perhaps TRBD1 as D (6 bases). The V and J ends lost 6 bases and 8 bases respectively, with 16 bases between them. The germline V gene has CDR1 MNHEY and CDR2 SMNVEV (reference sequence). This CDR3 is built from 13 residues. CDR3 loop: CASRWGTGQGYTF. In nucleotides, the CDR3 is TGTGCCAGCAGATGGGGTACAGGGCAGGGCTACACCTTC.

The sample holds one count of this clone. J is TRBJ2-3 and V is TRBV7-2; 8 nucleotides agree with TRBD1. The CDR3 has 16 amino acids. CDR1 and CDR2 (germline): SGHTA, FQGNSA. V was clipped by 4 bases and J by 1 base; unmatched bases: 7. CDR3 sequence: CASSWLTGAGTDTQYF. CDR3 bases: TGTGCCAGCAGCTGGTTGACAGGGGCGGGCACAGATACGCAGTATTTT.

V usage is TRBV5-1 and J usage is TRBJ2-7; tentatively, D is TRBD1 or TRBD2 (5 bases each). Germline assignment: CDR1 SGHRS and CDR2 YFSETQ. V was shortened by 4 bases and J by 6 bases, with 20 bases between the two germline ends. CDR3 size: 15 residues. This CDR3 is CASSPVVGTASEQYF. The CDR3 coding sequence is TGCGCCAGCAGCCCAGTGGTGGGGACGGCCTCCGAGCAGTACTTC.

This clone was counted between two and nine times. The same CDR3 arises from other DNA sequences in this sample as well. This rearrangement joins TRBV4-2 to TRBJ1-4; no clear D gene. The CDR3 is 14 amino acids. Germline CDR1 and CDR2: LGHNA and YNFKEQ. Deletions cut 0 bases from V and 8 bases from J, with 10 bases between. CDR3 loop: CASSQDPRREKLFF. The CDR3, as DNA: TGTGCCAGCAGCCAAGATCCGCGTCGAGAAAAACTGTTTTTT.

The rearrangement links TRBV2 to TRBJ2-5; a weak D match, TRBD1 (6 bases). This CDR3 has 14 amino acids. V dropped 6 bases and J dropped 1 base, with 12 bases sitting between them. Germline-derived CDR1 and CDR2 are SNHLY and FYNNEI. CDR3: CASRGDRTQETQYF. CDR3 sequence (DNA): TGTGCCAGCAGGGGTGACAGGACCCAAGAGACCCAGTACTTC.

The chain employs TRBV4-3 and TRBJ1-2; D remains ambiguous. The germline V gene encodes CDR1 LGHNA and CDR2 YSLEER. This CDR3 has 14 amino acids. V lost 0 bases and J lost 8, with 13 bases in between. This CDR3 is CASSQDAGMGGYTF. The CDR3 DNA reads as TGCGCCAGCAGCCAAGATGCCGGTATGGGGGGCTACACCTTC.

This clone came up once. The V and J genes are TRBV7-9 and TRBJ2-5, with D uncertain. Looked up from germline, CDR1 is SEHNR and CDR2 is FQNEAQ (reference sequence). V was cut by 4 bases and J by 3 bases, with 12 bases left in between. This CDR3 region has 14 residues. Here the CDR3 DNA reads TGTGCCAGCAGCTATCCGATAGGAAAAGAGACCCAGTACTTC. It specifies CASSYPIGKETQYF.

The chain couples TRBV19 to TRBJ1-2; D gene ambiguous. There are 15 residues in the CDR3. The V end lost 7 bases, the J end lost 3 bases, and 18 bases lay between the germline ends. Per germline, CDR1 LNHDA and CDR2 SQIVND (reference sequence). In DNA, the CDR3 is TGTGCCAGTAATCCCCCGGGGAACGGATACTATGGCTACACCTTC. Its translation is CASNPPGNGYYGYTF. Drawing the rest from reference TRBV19 and TRBJ1-2, the complete variable domain is DGGITQSPKYLFRKEGQNVTLSCEQNLNHDAMYWYRQDPGQGLRLIYYSQIVNDFQKGDIAEGYSVSREKKESFPLTVTSAQKNPTAFYLCASNPPGNGYYGYTFGSGTRLTVV.

The chain combines TRBV27 with TRBJ1-1; no reliable D call. CDR1 MNHEY and CDR2 SMNVEV come from the germline V gene (reference sequence). V gave up 1 base and J gave up 5 bases, with 17 bases separating them. The CDR3 has 16 residues. The CDR3 DNA is TGTGCCAGCAGTTTATGGCGAGAAGGAACAAAGACTGAAGCTTTCTTT. This sequence encodes CASSLWREGTKTEAFF.

The chain links TRBV27 to TRBJ1-4; the match to TRBD1 covers 8 bases. Germline CDR1 is MNHEY and CDR2 is SMNVEV (reference sequence). The CDR3 sequence is 16 residues long. The V and J ends lost 5 bases and 8 bases, in that order; junction bases with no gene match: 13. The CDR3 DNA sequence: TGTGCCAGCAGTCAGGGGGCGCTCCCTGTTGTGGAAAAACTGTTTTTT. Its protein is CASSQGALPVVEKLFF.

The gene calls are TRBV6-5 and TRBJ1-1, with 9 bases that match TRBD1. This CDR3 comprises 16 residues. Germline lookup yields CDR1 MNHEY and CDR2 SVGAGI. The V segment lost 2 bases and the J segment 11 bases; nucleotides outside the gene matches: 15. The CDR3 DNA reads TGTGCCAGCAGTTACACACTCCAACTACAGGGGGCGCGGGCTTTCTTT. This translates into CASSYTLQLQGARAFF.

V usage is TRBV5-1 and J usage is TRBJ2-3; either TRBD1 or TRBD2 may supply D (5 bases each). With 0 bases removed from V and 1 base from J, the gap between germline ends came to 9 bases. Germline assignment: CDR1 SGHRS and CDR2 YFSETQ. The CDR3 runs to 15 residues. The CDR3 coding sequence is TGCGCCAGCAGCTTGGTTGGGGGAGGCACAGATACGCAGTATTTT. Translated, it gives CASSLVGGGTDTQYF.

The J gene is TRBJ2-3, the V gene TRBV11-2, with D perhaps matching TRBD1 (5 bases). Trimming took 5 bases from V and 4 from J, leaving 16 bases between them. The V gene's germline CDR1 is SGHAT and CDR2 FQNNGV. The CDR3 spans 15 residues. For the CDR3, the DNA is TGTGCCAGCAGCCCATTGAGGTGGGGCTCAGATACGCAGTATTTT. This translates into CASSPLRWGSDTQYF.

The chain links TRBV7-3 to TRBJ2-1; 12 nucleotides align to TRBD2. Germline V gene data show CDR1 as SGHTA and CDR2 as FQGTGA. V dropped 5 bases and J dropped 3; count of bases not matched to a gene: 2. This CDR3 is 15 amino acids long. This CDR3 is CASSRTSGNYNEQFF. CDR3 nucleotides: TGTGCCAGCAGCCGGACTAGCGGGAACTACAATGAGCAGTTCTTC.

This chain joins TRBV7-2 and TRBJ1-5; D might be TRBD1 (6 bases). V shed 4 bases and J shed 6 bases, with 10 bases lying between them. CDR3 length: 13 residues. Germline loops: CDR1 SGHTA, CDR2 FQGNSA. CDR3 sequence: CASSSQGRQPQHF. The DNA of the CDR3 is TGTGCCAGCAGCTCACAGGGTCGTCAGCCCCAGCATTTT. Using reference TRBV7-2 and TRBJ1-5 for the parts outside the CDR3, the full variable domain is GAGVSQSPSNKVTEKGKDVELRCDPISGHTALYWYRQSLGQGLEFLIYFQGNSAPDKSGLPSDRFSAERTGGSVSTLTIQRTQQEDSAVYLCASSSQGRQPQHFGDGTRLSIL.

CDR3 coding DNA: TGTGCCAGCTCGGAGATTATCGCAGGGGGCAAGGGAAACACCATATATTTT. Translation gives CASSEIIAGGKGNTIYF. The V call is TRBV7-8, the J call TRBJ1-3, with 8 bases that match TRBD1. The germline V gene has CDR1 SGHVS and CDR2 FQNEAQ. The CDR3 contains 17 residues. V shed 8 bases and J 4 bases; nucleotides not matched to a gene: 16.

This chain uses TRBV28 with TRBJ2-1; 7 bases match TRBD2. The CDR3 loop spans 14 amino acids. Trimming removed 6 bases from V and 4 bases from J; junction bases left unmatched: 6. Germline V CDR1 and CDR2: MDHEN, SYDVKM. The CDR3 is CASRRAGLYNEQFF. The DNA of the CDR3 is TGTGCCAGCAGGAGAGCGGGGTTATACAATGAGCAGTTCTTC.

V usage is TRBV7-2 and J usage is TRBJ2-5; D unclear. The CDR3 is 12 amino acids. V dropped 1 base and J dropped 4 bases, with 4 bases sitting between them. Germline CDR1 reads SGHTA; CDR2 reads FQGNSA. CDR3 sequence reads: CASSLVGETQYF. The CDR3, as DNA: TGTGCCAGCAGCTTAGTAGGAGAGACCCAGTACTTC.

The V gene is TRBV14, the J gene TRBJ1-3; weak D call: TRBD1 (6 bases). V lost 4 bases and J lost 6, with 16 bases in between. Germline CDR1 SGHDN, CDR2 FVKESK. The CDR3 length is 15 residues. The CDR3 reads CASSLMRQAANTIYF. The CDR3 DNA is TGTGCCAGCAGCCTGATGAGACAGGCCGCAAACACCATATATTTT.

The rearrangement joins TRBV21-1 to TRBJ2-7; the table assigns TRBD1, which was not confirmed against the DNA. TRBV21-1 is tagged as a pseudogene. The CDR3 totals 14 residues. This CDR3 is CASTRDRLTYEQYF. The CDR3 bases are TGTGCCAGCACCAGGGACAGACTTACCTACGAGCAGTACTTC.

The gene calls are TRBV20-1 and TRBJ1-1; D is unresolved. This CDR3 comprises 11 residues. CDR1 is DFQATT and CDR2 is SNEGSKA in the germline V gene (reference sequence). V lost 2 bases and J lost 10, with 11 bases in between. CDR3 region: CSARSDPGAFF. The CDR3 coding sequence is TGCAGTGCTAGAAGTGACCCAGGAGCTTTCTTT.

Details on this clone: Germline and junction disagree at one end, which may indicate a read error. The chain couples TRBV7-7 to TRBJ2-7; the D gene is possibly TRBD2 (5 bases). The CDR3 covers 15 residues. In germline, CDR1 is SSHAT, CDR2 FNYEAQ (reference sequence). The CDR3 sequence: CASSLGEGINYEQYF. The CDR3 DNA reads TGTGCTAGCAGCTTAGGAGAGGGCATCAACTACGAGCAGTACTTC.

The chain is built from TRBV7-2 and TRBJ2-7, with D possibly matching TRBD1 (5 bases). The CDR3 is 13 amino acids. Germline lookup yields CDR1 SGHTA and CDR2 FQGNSA. Deletions cut 5 bases from V and 3 bases from J, with 11 bases between. This CDR3 reads CASSPRVNYEQYF. The DNA for the CDR3 is TGTGCCAGCAGCCCCAGGGTAAACTACGAGCAGTACTTC.

The chain employs TRBV6-2 or TRBV6-3 and TRBJ1-5, with 12 bases aligning to TRBD1. This CDR3 contains 18 residues. Trimming took 6 bases from V and 4 from J; bases not matched to a gene: 13. The V gene's germline CDR1 is MNHEY and CDR2 SVGEGT. CDR3 residues: CASSGRDRGRIGNQPQHF. The CDR3 bases are TGTGCCAGCAGCGGCCGGGACAGGGGGCGGATTGGTAATCAGCCCCAGCATTTT.

The chain's CDR3 is CASSLIDTAGYTF. As DNA, the CDR3 is TGCGCCAGCAGCTTGATAGATACGGCAGGGTACACCTTC. This chain connects TRBV5-1 to TRBJ1-2, with a tentative D call TRBD1 (5 bases). Per the germline V gene, CDR1 is SGHRS and CDR2 is YFSETQ. The CDR3 is 13 residues long. The V gene lost 1 base and the J gene lost 11 bases, with 15 bases spanning the gap.

This clone was counted a few times. The V gene is TRBV21-1, the J gene TRBJ1-2; TRBD1, the table's D call, was not compared with the DNA. TRBV21-1 is shown as a pseudogene. The length of the CDR3 is 12 residues. CDR3 residues: CASSKVFRWAYF. CDR3 bases: TGTGCCAGCAGCAAAGTATTTAGGTGGGCCTACTTC.

The V gene is TRBV7-2, the J gene TRBJ2-1; a weak D match, TRBD2 (6 bases). CDR3 length: 14 residues. Deletions cut 5 bases from V and 1 base from J, with 9 bases between. The germline V gene encodes CDR1 SGHTA and CDR2 FQGNSA. The CDR3 protein is CASSLGRSYNEQFF. CDR3 nucleotides: TGTGCCAGCAGCCTCGGGAGATCCTACAATGAGCAGTTCTTC.